The 15 T cell receptor beta chains below come from one sample, sequenced in a study of response to subunit inactivated influenza vaccine. TCRdb itself ran the RT-PCR reads through MiXCR, one entry per CDR3 protein. Of 530,000 or so distinct CDR3 sequences listed, 14% are singletons. The sequencing here drew on PBMCs from blood, taken approximately 12 days after vaccination. The receptors were sampled from a man over 45 who received an inactivated influenza vaccine.

J is TRBJ1-1 and V is TRBV6-2 or TRBV6-3; D is unclear. Germline V CDR1 and CDR2: MNHEY, SVGEGT. With 7 bases removed from V and 1 base from J, the gap between germline ends came to 16 bases. This CDR3 spans 15 amino acids. This CDR3 reads CASTGGWRWNTEAFF. In DNA form, the CDR3 reads TGTGCCAGCACCGGCGGGTGGAGGTGGAACACTGAAGCTTTCTTT.

The gene calls are TRBV7-2 and TRBJ2-2; 7 bases agree with TRBD2. This CDR3 has 17 amino acids. Germline-derived CDR1 and CDR2 are SGHTA and FQGNSA. The V segment lost 1 base and the J segment 4 bases; nucleotides outside the gene matches: 9. CDR3 in DNA: TGTGCCAGCAGCTTAGTGAAACTAGCGCTAAGCACCGGGGAGCTGTTTTTT. Translating gives CASSLVKLALSTGELFF.

The V gene is TRBV20-1, the J gene TRBJ2-7; tentatively, D is TRBD1 or TRBD2 (5 bases each). Germline lookup yields CDR1 DFQATT and CDR2 SNEGSKA (reference sequence). V dropped 1 base and J dropped 4 bases, with 14 bases sitting between them. The CDR3 sequence is 14 residues long. The CDR3 spells CSARAPSGAYEQYF. CDR3 coding DNA: TGCAGTGCTAGAGCCCCCTCCGGGGCATACGAGCAGTACTTC.

The chain uses TRBV18 and TRBJ2-7, with a tentative D call TRBD2 (5 bases). Deletions cut 2 bases from V and 2 bases from J, with 10 bases between. CDR3 length equals 14 residues. Per germline, CDR1 KGHSH and CDR2 LQKENI. CDR3 amino acids: CASSPGPGAYEQYF. Written as DNA, the CDR3 is TGTGCCAGCTCACCAGGCCCCGGGGCCTACGAGCAGTACTTC.

The J gene is TRBJ2-3, the V gene TRBV4-2; D is tentatively TRBD1 or TRBD2 (5 bases each). CDR1 and CDR2 from the germline V gene are LGHNA and YNFKEQ. V dropped 3 bases and J dropped 7 bases, with 8 bases sitting between them. The CDR3 runs to 12 residues. The CDR3 is CASSQRGNTQYF. The CDR3 DNA reads TGTGCCAGCAGCCAGAGGGGTAATACGCAGTATTTT.

This clonotype appeared a few times. This chain joins TRBV4-1 and TRBJ2-7; 7 nucleotides align to TRBD1. CDR3 length: 14 amino acids. Germline V gene lookup returns CDR1 MGHRA and CDR2 YSYEKL. Trimming at V came to 4 bases and at J to 3 bases, leaving 6 bases not matched to a gene. CDR3 residues: CASSPTGAYYEQYF. CDR3 DNA: TGCGCCAGCAGCCCCACAGGGGCTTACTACGAGCAGTACTTC.

The chain combines TRBV4-2 with TRBJ2-5, with 13 bases identical to TRBD2. Germline V gene lookup returns CDR1 LGHNA and CDR2 YNFKEQ. With 2 bases clipped from V and 4 bases from J, the junction kept 7 bases outside the gene matches. This CDR3 comprises 17 residues. CDR3 nucleotide sequence: TGTGCCAGCAGCCAAACCACTAGCGGGAGGGCCGTAGAGACCCAGTACTTC. Its protein is CASSQTTSGRAVETQYF.

The sample holds a few counts of this clonotype. J is TRBJ1-5 and V is TRBV30, with D uncertain. The CDR3 length is 13 residues. Germline CDR1 is GTSNPN and CDR2 is SVGIG (reference sequence). Trimming shortened V by 3 bases and J by 0 bases, and 6 bases separated the two germline ends. CDR3 nucleotide sequence: TGTGCCTGGAGGGACTATAGCAATCAGCCCCAGCATTTT. Translating it yields CAWRDYSNQPQHF. The full variable domain, with the rest looked up from reference TRBV30 and TRBJ1-5, is SQTIHQWPATLVQPVGSPLSLECTVEGTSNPNLYWYRQAAGRGLQLLFYSVGIGQISSEVPQNLSASRPQDRQFILSSKKLLLSDSGFYLCAWRDYSNQPQHFGDGTRLSIL.

The CDR3 nucleotides are TGTGCCAGCAGTCAACGATTCGGTGACAGTACCTATGAAAAACTGTTTTTT. Residues: CASSQRFGDSTYEKLFF. This chain joins TRBV7-2 and TRBJ1-4, with a weak D call TRBD1 (5 bases). This CDR3 has 17 residues. CDR1 and CDR2 (germline): SGHTA, FQGNSA. Trimming stripped 6 bases from V and 6 bases from J, with 23 bases between.

The CDR3 DNA reads TGTGCCATCAGCCGTTCAGCGGGGCCCCAAGAGACCCAGTACTTC. Residues: CAISRSAGPQETQYF. This chain joins TRBV10-3 and TRBJ2-5, with TRBD2 matching over 7 bases. The CDR3 has 15 residues. Germline V gene lookup returns CDR1 ENHRY and CDR2 SYGVKD. V lost 6 bases to trimming and J lost 1 base; unmatched junction nucleotides: 8.

This clonotype was counted ten times or more. The genes are TRBV29-1 and TRBJ2-7; 7 nucleotides align to TRBD1. Germline assignment: CDR1 SQVTM and CDR2 ANQGSEA. This CDR3 is built from 12 residues. V shed 6 bases, J shed 5 bases, and the junction held 7 bases outside the gene matches. The CDR3 is CSVKQGSDEQYF. CDR3 bases: TGCAGCGTGAAACAGGGGAGCGACGAGCAGTACTTC.

This clonotype was seen repeatedly, ten times or more. The CDR3 is CATSRDLEGGYEQYF. As DNA, the CDR3 is TGTGCCACCAGCAGAGATTTGGAGGGGGGCTACGAGCAGTACTTC. V and J are TRBV15 and TRBJ2-7; D may match TRBD1 or TRBD2 (6 bases each). The CDR3 loop spans 15 amino acids. Trimming took off 0 bases at V and 3 bases at J, with 12 bases between the two ends. CDR1 and CDR2 (germline): LNHNV, YYDKDF (reference sequence).

The J gene is TRBJ2-7, the V gene TRBV7-2; TRBD1 might be the D (5 bases). CDR1 and CDR2 from the germline V gene are SGHTA and FQGNSA. V lost 1 base and J lost 2, with 6 bases in between. This CDR3 comprises 13 residues. The CDR3 bases are TGTGCCAGCAGCTTAGAGACAGCCTACGAGCAGTACTTC. Residues: CASSLETAYEQYF.

CDR3 in DNA: TGTGCCATCAGTGAGTCGCCCCGCACAGATACGCAGTATTTT. This translates into CAISESPRTDTQYF. The V call is TRBV10-3, the J call TRBJ2-3; D call uncertain. Germline V gene data show CDR1 as ENHRY and CDR2 as SYGVKD. The CDR3 is 14 amino acids. Trimming took 0 bases from V and 1 from J, leaving 5 bases between them.

The J gene is TRBJ2-7, the V gene TRBV3-1; the D gene is possibly TRBD1 (5 bases). Germline CDR1 and CDR2: LGHDT and YNNKEL (reference sequence). V shed 1 base and J shed 3 bases, with 7 bases lying between them. The CDR3 loop spans 13 amino acids. The CDR3 sequence is CASSQAGYYEQYF. CDR3 coding DNA: TGTGCCAGCAGCCAAGCAGGGTACTACGAGCAGTACTTC.